A single T cell receptor (beta chain) is shown here with its context. Its antigen remains unidentified. The data derive from a study of T cell repertoires in cytomegalovirus infection. Overall study: Matching HLA type, along with CMV infection, was indicated by public TCR beta signatures. The study's findings and limits: HLA-C-restricted CMV clonotypes gave the most frequent clonotype in two of eight donors.

The V gene end was trimmed by 1 base and the J gene end by 5 bases; junction bases not matched to a gene: 2. The CDR3 contains 14 residues. Germline lookup yields CDR1 SEHNR and CDR2 FQNEAQ (reference sequence). One entry per CDR3 protein, called by TCRdb with MiXCR from the reads. The data show a few hundred thousand distinct CDR3 sequences, 25% to 35% seen once. The sequence came from a human donor in good health (CMV status not recorded). Some clones in this sample may be carry-over from other donors' samples. The rearrangement joins TRBV7-9 to TRBJ1-1; 9 nucleotides align to TRBD1. Sequencing used cultured PBMCs, obtained from culture after CMV antigen stimulation. The DNA of the CDR3 is TGTGCCAGCAGCTTAGGGACAGGGGAGACTGAAGCTTTCTTT. Residues: CASSLGTGETEAFF.